This T cell receptor (beta chain) was captured in a study of blood T cell repertoires in COVID-19. The assay was immunoSEQ multiplex PCR, and TCRdb's table has in-frame clones only and misses some. The data show around 170,000 clones, around 90% seen once. Germline V lookup: CDR1 SGDLS, CDR2 YYNGEE. The V end was cut by 6 bases, the J end by 7 bases, with 11 bases between. The CDR3 is made up of 13 amino acids. Sequencing used peripheral blood. V usage is TRBV9 and J usage is TRBJ1-6; D is undetermined. The sequence derives from a man between 60 and 70 years old with acute or convalescent COVID-19. CDR3 DNA: TGTGCCAGCAAGTCGGGGTGGAATTCACCCCTCCACTTT. Translated: CASKSGWNSPLHF.